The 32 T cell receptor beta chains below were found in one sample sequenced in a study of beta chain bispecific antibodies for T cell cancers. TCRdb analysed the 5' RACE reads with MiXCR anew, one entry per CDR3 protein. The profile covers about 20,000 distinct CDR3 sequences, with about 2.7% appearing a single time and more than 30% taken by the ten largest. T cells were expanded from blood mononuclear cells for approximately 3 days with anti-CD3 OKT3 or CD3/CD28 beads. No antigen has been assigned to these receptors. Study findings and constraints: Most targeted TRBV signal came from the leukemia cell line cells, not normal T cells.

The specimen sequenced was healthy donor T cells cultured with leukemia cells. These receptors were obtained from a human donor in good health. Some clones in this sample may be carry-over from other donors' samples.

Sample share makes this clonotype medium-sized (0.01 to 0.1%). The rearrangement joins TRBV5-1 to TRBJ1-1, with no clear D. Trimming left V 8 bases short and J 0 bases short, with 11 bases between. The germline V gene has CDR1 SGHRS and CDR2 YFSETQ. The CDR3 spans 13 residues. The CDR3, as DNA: TGCGCCAGTGGGAACGACATGAACACTGAAGCTTTCTTT. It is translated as CASGNDMNTEAFF.

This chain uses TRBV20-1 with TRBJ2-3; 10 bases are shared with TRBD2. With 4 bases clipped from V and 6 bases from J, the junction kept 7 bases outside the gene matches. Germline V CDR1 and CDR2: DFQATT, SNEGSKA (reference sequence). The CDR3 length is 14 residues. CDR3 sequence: CSATERGGRDTQYF. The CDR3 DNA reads TGCAGTGCTACGGAGCGGGGGGGCAGGGATACGCAGTATTTT.

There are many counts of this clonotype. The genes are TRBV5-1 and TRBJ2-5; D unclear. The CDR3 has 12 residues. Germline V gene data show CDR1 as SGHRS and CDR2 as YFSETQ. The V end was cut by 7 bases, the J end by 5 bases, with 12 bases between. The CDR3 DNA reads TGCGCCAGCTCCTCGGTTGGCGAGACCCAGTACTTC. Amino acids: CASSSVGETQYF.

The CDR3 is CASSYMGQGTYEQYF. DNA of the CDR3: TGTGCCAGCAGTTACATGGGACAGGGGACCTACGAGCAGTACTTC. The chain uses TRBV6-5 and TRBJ2-7, with TRBD1 matching 10 bases. Germline-derived CDR1 and CDR2 are MNHEY and SVGAGI. The CDR3 consists of 15 residues. Unmatched junction bases numbered 3, after V lost 2 bases and J lost 2 bases.

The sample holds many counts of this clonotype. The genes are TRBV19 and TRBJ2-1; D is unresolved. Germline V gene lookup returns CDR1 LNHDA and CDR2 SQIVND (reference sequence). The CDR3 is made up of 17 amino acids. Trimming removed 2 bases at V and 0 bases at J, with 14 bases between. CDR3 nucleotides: TGTGCCAGTAGTATACTGGCTTACTCGAGCTCCTACAATGAGCAGTTCTTC. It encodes CASSILAYSSSYNEQFF.

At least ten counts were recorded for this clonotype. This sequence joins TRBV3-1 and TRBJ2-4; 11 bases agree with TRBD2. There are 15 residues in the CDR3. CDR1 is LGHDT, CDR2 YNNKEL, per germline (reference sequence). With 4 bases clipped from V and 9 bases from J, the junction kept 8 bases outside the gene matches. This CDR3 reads CASSPGTSGSFIQYF. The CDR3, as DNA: TGTGCCAGCAGCCCCGGGACTAGCGGCTCCTTCATTCAGTACTTC.

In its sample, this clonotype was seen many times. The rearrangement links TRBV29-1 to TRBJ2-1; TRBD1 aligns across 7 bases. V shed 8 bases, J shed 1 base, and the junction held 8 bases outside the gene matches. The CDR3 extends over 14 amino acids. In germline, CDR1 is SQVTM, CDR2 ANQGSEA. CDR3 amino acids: CSLPRTGSYNEQFF. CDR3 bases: TGCAGCTTGCCCCGGACAGGTTCCTACAATGAGCAGTTCTTC.

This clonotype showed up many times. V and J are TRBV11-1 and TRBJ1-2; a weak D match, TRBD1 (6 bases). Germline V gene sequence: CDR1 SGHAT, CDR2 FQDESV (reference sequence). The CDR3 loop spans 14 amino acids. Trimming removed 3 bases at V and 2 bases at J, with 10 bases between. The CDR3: CASSFLGANYGYTF. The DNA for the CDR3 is TGTGCCAGCAGCTTTTTGGGGGCAAACTATGGCTACACCTTC.

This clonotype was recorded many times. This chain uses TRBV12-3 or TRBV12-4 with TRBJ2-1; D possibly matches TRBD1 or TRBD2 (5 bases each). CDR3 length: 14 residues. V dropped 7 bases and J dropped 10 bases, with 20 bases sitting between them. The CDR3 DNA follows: TGTGCCAGCACCGAGGGGACCCAATTGAAGGAGCAGTTCTTC. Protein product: CASTEGTQLKEQFF.

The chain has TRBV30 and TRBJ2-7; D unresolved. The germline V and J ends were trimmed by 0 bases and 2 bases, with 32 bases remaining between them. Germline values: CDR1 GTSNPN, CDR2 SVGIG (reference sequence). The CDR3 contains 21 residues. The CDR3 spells CAWSVATGRKTIIRRPYEQYF. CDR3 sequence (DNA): TGTGCCTGGAGTGTAGCCACCGGCCGGAAAACGATCATTCGGCGACCCTACGAGCAGTACTTC.

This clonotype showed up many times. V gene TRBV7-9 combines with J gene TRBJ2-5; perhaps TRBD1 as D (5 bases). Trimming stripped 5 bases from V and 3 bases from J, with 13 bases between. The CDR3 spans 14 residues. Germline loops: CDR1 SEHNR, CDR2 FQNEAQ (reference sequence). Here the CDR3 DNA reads TGTGCCAGCAGCGCTGCGACAGATAAAGAGACCCAGTACTTC. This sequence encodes CASSAATDKETQYF.

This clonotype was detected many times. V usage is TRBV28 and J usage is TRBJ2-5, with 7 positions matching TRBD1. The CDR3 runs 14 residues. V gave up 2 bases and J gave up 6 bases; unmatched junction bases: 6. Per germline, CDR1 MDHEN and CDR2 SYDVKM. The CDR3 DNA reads TGTGCCAGCAGTTTAGAAGGGGGCAGGCAGACCCAGTACTTC. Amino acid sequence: CASSLEGGRQTQYF.

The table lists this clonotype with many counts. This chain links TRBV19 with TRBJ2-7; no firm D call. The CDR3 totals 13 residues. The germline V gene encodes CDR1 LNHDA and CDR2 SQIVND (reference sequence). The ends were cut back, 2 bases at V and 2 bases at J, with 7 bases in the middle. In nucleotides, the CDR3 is TGTGCCAGTAGTATATCCATCACCTACGAGCAGTACTTC. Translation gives CASSISITYEQYF.

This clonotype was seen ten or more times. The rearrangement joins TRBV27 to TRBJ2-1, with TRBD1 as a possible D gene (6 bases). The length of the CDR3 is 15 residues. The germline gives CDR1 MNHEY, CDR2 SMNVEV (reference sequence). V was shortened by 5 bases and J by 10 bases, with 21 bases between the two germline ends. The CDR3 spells CASSMGSGDRKEQFF. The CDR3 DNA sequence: TGTGCCAGCAGTATGGGTTCCGGCGACAGGAAGGAGCAGTTCTTC.

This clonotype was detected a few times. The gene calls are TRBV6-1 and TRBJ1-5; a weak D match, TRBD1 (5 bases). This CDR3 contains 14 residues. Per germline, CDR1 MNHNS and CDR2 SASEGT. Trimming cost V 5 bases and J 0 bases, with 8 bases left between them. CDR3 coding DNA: TGTGCCAGCAGTCGACAGCATAGCAATCAGCCCCAGCATTTT. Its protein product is CASSRQHSNQPQHF.

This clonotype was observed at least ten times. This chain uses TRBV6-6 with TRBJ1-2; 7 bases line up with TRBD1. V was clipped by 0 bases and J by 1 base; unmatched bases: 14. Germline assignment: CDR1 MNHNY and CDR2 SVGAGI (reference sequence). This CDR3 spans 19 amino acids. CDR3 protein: CASSYSGTELKTHNYGYTF. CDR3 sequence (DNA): TGTGCCAGCAGTTACTCCGGGACAGAACTGAAAACCCATAACTATGGCTACACCTTC.

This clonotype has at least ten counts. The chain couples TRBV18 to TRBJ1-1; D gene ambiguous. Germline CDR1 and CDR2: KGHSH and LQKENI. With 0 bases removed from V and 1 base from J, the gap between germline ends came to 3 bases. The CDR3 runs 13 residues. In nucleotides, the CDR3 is TGTGCCAGCTCACCACCTAGGAACACTGAAGCTTTCTTT. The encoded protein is CASSPPRNTEAFF.

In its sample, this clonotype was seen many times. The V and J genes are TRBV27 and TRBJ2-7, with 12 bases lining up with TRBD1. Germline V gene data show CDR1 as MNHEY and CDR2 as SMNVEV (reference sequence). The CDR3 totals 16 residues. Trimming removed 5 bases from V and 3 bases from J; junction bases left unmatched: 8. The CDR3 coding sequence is TGTGCCAGCAGTGTCGCCGGGACAGGGGGCTACTACGAGCAGTACTTC. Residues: CASSVAGTGGYYEQYF.

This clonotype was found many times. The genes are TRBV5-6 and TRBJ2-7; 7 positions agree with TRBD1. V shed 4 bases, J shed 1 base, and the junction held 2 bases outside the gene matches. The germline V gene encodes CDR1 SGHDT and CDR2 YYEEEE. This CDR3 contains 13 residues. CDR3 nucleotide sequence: TGTGCCAGCAGCCCGGGACAGTCCTACGAGCAGTACTTC. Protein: CASSPGQSYEQYF.

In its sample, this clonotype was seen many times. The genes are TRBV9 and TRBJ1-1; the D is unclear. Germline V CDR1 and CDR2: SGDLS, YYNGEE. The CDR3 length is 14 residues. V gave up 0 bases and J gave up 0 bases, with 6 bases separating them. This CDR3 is CASSVEGMNTEAFF. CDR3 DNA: TGTGCCAGCAGCGTAGAAGGGATGAACACTGAAGCTTTCTTT.

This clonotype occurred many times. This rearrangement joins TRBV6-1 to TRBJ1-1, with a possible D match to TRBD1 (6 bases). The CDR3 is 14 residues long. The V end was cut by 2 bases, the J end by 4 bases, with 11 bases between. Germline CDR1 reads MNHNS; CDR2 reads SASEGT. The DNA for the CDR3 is TGTGCCAGCAGTGAAAGAGGAGGGGGCACTGAAGCTTTCTTT. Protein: CASSERGGGTEAFF.

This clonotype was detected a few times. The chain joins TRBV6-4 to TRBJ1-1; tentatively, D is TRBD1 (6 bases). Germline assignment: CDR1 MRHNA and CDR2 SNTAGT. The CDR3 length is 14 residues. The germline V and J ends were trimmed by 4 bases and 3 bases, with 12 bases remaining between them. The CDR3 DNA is TGTGCCAGCAGTGTTGCGGAGGGGGACACTGAAGCTTTCTTT. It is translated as CASSVAEGDTEAFF.

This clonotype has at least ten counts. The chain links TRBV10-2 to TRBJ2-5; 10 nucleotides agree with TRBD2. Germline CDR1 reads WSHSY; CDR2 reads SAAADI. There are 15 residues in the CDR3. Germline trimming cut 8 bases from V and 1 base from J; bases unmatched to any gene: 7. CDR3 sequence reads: CASQRGGGFQETQYF. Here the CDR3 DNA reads TGCGCCAGCCAGCGGGGGGGGGGGTTCCAAGAGACCCAGTACTTC.

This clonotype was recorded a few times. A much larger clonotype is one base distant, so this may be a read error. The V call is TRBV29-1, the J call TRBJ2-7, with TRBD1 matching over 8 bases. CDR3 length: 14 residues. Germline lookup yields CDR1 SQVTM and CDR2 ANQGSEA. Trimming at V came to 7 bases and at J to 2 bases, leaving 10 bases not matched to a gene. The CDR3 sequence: CSGRAGQGTYEQYF. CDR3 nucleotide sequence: TGCAGCGGGAGGGCTGGACAGGGAACCTACGAGCAGTACTTC.

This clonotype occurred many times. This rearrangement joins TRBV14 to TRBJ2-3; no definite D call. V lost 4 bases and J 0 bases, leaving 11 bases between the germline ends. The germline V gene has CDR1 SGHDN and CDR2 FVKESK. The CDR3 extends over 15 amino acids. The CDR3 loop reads CASSRDFSSTDTQYF. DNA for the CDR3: TGTGCCAGCAGCCGAGACTTCTCTAGCACAGATACGCAGTATTTT.

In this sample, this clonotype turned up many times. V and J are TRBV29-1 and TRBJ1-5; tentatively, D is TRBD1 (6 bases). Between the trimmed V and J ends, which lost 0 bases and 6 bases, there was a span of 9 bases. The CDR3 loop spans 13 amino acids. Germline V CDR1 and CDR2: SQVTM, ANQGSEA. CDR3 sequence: CSVEEKQGQPQHF. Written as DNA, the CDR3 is TGCAGCGTTGAAGAAAAACAGGGTCAGCCCCAGCATTTT.

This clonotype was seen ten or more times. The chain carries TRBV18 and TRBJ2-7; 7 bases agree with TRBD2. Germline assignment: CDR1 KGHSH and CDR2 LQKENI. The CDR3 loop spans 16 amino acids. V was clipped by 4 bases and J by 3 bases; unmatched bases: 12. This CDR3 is CASSLLTFTGGYEQYF. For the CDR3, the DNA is TGTGCCAGCTCACTCTTAACCTTCACGGGAGGCTACGAGCAGTACTTC. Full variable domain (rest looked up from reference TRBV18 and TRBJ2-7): NAGVMQNPRHLVRRRGQEARLRCSPMKGHSHVYWYRQLPEEGLKFMVYLQKENIIDESGMPKERFSAEFPKEGPSILRIQQVVRGDSAAYFCASSLLTFTGGYEQYFGPGTRLTVT.

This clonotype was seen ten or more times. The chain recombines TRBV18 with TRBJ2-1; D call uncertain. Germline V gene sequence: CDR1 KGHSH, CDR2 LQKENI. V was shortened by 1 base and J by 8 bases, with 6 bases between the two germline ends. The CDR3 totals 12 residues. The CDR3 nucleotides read TGTGCCAGCTCACCACGCTCCCATGAGCAGTTCTTC. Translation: CASSPRSHEQFF.

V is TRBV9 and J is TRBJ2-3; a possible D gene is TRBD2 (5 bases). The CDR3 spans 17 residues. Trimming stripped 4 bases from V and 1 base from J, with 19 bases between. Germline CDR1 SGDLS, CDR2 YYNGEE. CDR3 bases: TGTGCCAGCAGCCCCCGTGCTAGCTTATCGGGCACAGATACGCAGTATTTT. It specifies CASSPRASLSGTDTQYF.

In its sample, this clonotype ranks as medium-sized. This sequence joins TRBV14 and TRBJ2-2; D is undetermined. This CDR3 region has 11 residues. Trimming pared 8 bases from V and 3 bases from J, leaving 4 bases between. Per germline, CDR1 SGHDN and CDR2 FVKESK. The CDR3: CASRDTGELFF. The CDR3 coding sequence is TGTGCCAGCCGAGACACCGGGGAGCTGTTTTTT.

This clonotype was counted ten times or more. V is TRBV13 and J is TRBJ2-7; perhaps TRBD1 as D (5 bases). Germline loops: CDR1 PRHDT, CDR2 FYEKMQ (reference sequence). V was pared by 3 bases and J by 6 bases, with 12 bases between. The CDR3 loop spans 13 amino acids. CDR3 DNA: TGTGCCAGCAGCTTTTCGATACAGGCCGAGCAGTACTTC. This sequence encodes CASSFSIQAEQYF.

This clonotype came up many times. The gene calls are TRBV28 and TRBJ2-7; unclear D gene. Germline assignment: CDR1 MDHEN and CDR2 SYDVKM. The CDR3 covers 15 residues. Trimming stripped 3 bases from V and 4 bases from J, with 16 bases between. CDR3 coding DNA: TGTGCCAGCAGTTTTTCTGAGACTCCGACTTACGAGCAGTACTTC. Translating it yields CASSFSETPTYEQYF. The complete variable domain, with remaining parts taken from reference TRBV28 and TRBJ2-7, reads DVKVTQSSRYLVKRTGEKVFLECVQDMDHENMFWYRQDPGLGLRLIYFSYDVKMKEKGDIPEGYSVSREKKERFSLILESASTNQTSMYLCASSFSETPTYEQYFGPGTRLTVT.